This T cell receptor (beta chain) was identified in a study of blood T cell repertoires in COVID-19. Across the study: The United States, Italy and Spain supplied acute and convalescent COVID-19 samples. From T cells, B-cell-depleted T cells, or PBMCs came the material, which was cDNA or gDNA.

Trimming pared 7 bases from V and 3 bases from J, leaving 9 bases between. CDR3 length: 13 residues. Germline CDR1 is LNHDA and CDR2 is SQIVND (reference sequence). Original handling: Estimation of nucleated cell counts was performed using reference gene primer amplification. Measured with immunoSEQ multiplex PCR; TCRdb has only the in-frame clones, and not every one. V and J calls plus clone size are reproduced from that table; the DNA served to infer D and trimming. The data hold over 400,000 clones, with roughly 85% observed a single time. The sequence was collected from a human donor in a cohort sampled during active COVID-19. V and J are TRBV19 and TRBJ2-2, with D perhaps matching TRBD2 (6 bases). Material: peripheral blood. The CDR3 is CASKGGDTGELFF. CDR3 nucleotides: TGTGCCAGTAAAGGAGGGGACACCGGGGAGCTGTTTTTT.